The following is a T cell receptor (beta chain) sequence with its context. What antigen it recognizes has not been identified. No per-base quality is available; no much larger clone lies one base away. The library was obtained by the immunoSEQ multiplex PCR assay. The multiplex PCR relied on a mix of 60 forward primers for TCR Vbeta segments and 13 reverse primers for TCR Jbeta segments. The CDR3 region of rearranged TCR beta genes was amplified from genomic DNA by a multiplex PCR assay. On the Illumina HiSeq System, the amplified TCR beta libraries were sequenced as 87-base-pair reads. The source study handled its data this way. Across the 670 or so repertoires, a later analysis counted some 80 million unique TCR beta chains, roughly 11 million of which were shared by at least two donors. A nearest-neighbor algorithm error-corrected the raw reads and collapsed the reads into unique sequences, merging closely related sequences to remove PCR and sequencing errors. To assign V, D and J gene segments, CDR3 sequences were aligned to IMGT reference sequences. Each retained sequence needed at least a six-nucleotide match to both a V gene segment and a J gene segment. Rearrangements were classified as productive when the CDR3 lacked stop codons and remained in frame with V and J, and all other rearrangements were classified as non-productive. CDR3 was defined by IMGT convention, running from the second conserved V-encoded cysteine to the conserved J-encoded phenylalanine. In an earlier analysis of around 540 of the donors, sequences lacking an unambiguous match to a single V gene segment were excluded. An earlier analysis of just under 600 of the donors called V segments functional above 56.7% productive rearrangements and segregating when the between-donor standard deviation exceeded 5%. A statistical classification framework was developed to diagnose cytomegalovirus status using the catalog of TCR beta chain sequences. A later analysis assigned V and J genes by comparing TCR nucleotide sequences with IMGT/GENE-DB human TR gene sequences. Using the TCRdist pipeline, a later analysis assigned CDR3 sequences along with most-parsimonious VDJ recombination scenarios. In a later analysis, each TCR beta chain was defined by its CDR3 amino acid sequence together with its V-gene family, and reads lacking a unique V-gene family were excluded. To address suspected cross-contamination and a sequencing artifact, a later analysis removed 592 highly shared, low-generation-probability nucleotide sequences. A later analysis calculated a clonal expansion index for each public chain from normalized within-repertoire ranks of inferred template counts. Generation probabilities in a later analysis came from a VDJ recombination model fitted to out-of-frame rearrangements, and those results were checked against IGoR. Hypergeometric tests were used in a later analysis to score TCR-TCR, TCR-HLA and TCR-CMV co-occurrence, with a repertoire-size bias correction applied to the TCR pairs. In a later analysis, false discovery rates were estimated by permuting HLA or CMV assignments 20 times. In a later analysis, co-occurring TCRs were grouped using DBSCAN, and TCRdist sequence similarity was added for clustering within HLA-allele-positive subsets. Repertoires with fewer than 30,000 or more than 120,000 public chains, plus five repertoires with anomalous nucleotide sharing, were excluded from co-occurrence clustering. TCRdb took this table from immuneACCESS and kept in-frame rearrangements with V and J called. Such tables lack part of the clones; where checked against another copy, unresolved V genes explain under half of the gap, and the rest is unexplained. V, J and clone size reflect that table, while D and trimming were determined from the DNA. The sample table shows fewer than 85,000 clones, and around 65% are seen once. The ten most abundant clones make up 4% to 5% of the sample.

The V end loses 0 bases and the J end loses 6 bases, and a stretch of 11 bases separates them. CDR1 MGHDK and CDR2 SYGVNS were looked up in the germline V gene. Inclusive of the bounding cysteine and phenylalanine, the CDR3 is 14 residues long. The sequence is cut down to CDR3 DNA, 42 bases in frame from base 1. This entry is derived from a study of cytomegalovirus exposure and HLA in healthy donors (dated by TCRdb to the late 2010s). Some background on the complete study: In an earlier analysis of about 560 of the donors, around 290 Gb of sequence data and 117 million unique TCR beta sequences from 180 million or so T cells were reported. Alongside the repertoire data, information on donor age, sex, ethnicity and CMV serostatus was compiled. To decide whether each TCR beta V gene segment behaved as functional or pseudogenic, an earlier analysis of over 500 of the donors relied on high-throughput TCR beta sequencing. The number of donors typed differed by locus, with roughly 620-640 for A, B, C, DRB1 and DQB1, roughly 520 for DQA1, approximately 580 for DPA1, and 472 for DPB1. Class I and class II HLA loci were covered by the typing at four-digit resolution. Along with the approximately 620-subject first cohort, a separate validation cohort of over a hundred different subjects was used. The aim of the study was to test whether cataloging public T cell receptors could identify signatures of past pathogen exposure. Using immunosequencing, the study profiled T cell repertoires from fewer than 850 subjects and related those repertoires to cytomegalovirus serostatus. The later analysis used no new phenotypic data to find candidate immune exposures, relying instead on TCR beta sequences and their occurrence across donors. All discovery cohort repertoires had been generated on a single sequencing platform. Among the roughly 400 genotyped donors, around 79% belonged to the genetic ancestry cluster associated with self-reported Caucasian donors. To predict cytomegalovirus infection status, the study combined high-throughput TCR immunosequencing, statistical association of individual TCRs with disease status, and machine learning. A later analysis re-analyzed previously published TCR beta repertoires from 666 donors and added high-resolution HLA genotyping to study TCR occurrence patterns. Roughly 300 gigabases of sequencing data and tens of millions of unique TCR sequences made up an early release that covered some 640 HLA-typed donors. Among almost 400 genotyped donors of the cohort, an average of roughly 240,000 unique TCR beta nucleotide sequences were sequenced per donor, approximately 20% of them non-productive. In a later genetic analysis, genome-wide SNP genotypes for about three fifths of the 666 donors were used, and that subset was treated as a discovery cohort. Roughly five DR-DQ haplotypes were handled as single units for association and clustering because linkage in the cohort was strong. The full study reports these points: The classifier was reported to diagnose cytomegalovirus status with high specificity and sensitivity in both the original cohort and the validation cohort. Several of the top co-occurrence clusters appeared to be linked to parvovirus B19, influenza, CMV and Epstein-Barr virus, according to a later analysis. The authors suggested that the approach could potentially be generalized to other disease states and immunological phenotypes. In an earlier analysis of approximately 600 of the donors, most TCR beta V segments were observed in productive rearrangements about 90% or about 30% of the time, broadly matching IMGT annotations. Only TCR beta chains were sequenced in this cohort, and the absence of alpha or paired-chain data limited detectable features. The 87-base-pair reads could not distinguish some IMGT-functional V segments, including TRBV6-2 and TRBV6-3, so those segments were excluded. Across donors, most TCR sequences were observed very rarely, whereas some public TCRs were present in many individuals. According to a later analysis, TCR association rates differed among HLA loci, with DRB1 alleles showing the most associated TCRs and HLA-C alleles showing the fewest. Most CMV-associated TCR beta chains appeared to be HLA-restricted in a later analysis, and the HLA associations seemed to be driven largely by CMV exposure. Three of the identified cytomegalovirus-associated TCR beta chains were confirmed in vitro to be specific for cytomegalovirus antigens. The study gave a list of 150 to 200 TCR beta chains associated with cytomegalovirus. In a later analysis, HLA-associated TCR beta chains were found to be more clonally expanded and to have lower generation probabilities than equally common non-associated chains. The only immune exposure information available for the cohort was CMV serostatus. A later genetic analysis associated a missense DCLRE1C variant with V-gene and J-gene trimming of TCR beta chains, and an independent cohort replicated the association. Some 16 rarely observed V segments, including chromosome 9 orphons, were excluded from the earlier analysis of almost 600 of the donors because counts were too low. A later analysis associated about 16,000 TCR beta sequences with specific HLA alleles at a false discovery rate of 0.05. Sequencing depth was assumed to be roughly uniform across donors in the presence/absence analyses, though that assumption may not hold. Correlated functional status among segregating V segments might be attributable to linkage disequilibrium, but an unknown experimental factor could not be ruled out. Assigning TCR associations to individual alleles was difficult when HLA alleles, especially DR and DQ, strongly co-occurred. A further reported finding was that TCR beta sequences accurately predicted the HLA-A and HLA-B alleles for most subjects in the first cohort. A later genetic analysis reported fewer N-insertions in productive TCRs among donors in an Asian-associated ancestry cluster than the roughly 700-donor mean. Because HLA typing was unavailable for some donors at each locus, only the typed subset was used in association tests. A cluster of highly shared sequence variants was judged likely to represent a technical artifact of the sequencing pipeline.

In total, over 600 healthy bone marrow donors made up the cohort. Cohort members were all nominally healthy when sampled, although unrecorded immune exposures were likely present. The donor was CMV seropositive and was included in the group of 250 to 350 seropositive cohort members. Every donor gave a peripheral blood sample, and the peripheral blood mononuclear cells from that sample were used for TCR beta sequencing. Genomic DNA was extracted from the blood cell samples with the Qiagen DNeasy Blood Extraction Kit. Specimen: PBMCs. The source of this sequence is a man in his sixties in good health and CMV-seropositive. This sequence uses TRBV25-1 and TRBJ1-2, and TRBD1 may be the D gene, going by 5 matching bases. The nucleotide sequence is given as TGTGCCAGCAGTGAATACGTAACAGGCAATGGCTACACCTTC. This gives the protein CASSEYVTGNGYTF.